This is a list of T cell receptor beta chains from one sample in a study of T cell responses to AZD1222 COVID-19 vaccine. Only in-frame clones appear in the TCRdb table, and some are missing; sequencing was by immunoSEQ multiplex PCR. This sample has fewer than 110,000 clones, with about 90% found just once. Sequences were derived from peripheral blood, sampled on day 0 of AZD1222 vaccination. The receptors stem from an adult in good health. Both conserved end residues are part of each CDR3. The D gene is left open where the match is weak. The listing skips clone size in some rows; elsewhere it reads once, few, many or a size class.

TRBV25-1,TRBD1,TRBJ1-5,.,CASSSAQGVGNQPQHF,TGTGCCAGCAGTAGCGCACAGGGGGTGGGCAATCAGCCCCAGCATTTT
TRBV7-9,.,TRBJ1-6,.,CASRPPTRGLTLHF,TGTGCCAGCAGGCCCCCGACCCGAGGACTCACCCTCCACTTT
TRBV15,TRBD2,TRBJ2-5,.,CATSSRSGRKDRLEETQYF,TGTGCCACCAGCAGCCGTAGCGGGAGAAAGGACCGGCTGGAAGAGACCCAGTACTTC
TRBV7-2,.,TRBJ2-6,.,CASNRGDSRSGANVLTF,TGTGCCAGCAATCGCGGGGACAGCCGCTCTGGGGCCAACGTCCTGACTTTC
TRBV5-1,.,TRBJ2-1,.,CASSPGVGFNEQFF,TGCGCCAGCAGCCCAGGAGTGGGGTTCAATGAGCAGTTCTTC
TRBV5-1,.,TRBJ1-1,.,CASSLGLQAGGSEAFF,TGCGCCAGCAGCTTGGGTCTACAGGCGGGTGGGTCTGAAGCTTTCTTT
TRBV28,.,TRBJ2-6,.,CASSSPPGSGANVLTF,TGTGCCAGCAGTTCCCCCCCAGGGTCAGGGGCCAACGTCCTGACTTTC
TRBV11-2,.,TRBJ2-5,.,CASSALRSGLRETQYF,TGTGCCAGCAGCGCCCTGAGGTCCGGCTTGAGGGAGACCCAGTACTTC
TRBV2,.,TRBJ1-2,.,CASHVSDGYTF,TGTGCCAGCCACGTCAGTGATGGCTACACCTTC
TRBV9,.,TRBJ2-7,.,CASSVTTESSYEQYF,TGTGCCAGCAGCGTAACCACAGAGAGCTCCTACGAGCAGTACTTC
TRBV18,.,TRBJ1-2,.,CASSPREGGYTF,TGTGCCAGCTCACCCAGAGAGGGAGGGTACACCTTC
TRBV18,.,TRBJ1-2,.,CASSRGPDNYGYTF,TGTGCCAGCTCACGAGGGCCAGATAACTATGGCTACACCTTC
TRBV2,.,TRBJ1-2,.,CAILKAESNYGYTF,TGCGCCATCTTGAAGGCTGAATCTAACTATGGCTACACCTTC
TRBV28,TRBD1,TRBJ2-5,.,CASSKGARAAQETQYF,TGTGCCAGCTCAAAGGGGGCGCGGGCGGCCCAAGAGACCCAGTACTTC
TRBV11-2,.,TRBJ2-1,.,CASSLGMEEQFF,TGTGCCAGCAGCTTAGGCATGGAGGAGCAGTTCTTC
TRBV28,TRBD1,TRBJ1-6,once,CATQPGGNSPLHF,TGTGCCACCCAACCAGGGGGGAATTCACCCCTCCACTTT
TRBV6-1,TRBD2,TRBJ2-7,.,CASSELRESYEQYF,TGTGCCAGCAGTGAACTGCGGGAGTCCTACGAGCAGTACTTC
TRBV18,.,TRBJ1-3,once,CASSPLDGPRNGNTIYF,TGTGCCAGCTCACCTTTGGACGGCCCTAGAAACGGAAACACCATATATTTT
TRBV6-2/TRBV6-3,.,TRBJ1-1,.,CASSWSGYTEAFF,TGTGCCAGCAGTTGGTCAGGGTACACTGAAGCTTTCTTT
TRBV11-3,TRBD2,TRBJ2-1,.,CASSSAIAGGYNEQFF,TGTGCCAGCAGCTCCGCTATAGCGGGAGGGTACAATGAGCAGTTCTTC
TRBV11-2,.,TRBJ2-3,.,CASSSDPRGADTQYF,TGTGCCAGCAGCTCAGACCCGAGAGGCGCAGATACGCAGTATTTT
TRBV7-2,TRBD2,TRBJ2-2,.,CASSAGLAGPGTGELFF,TGTGCCAGCAGCGCTGGACTAGCGGGACCCGGCACCGGGGAGCTGTTTTTT
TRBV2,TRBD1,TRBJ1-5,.,CASCGTGVGSQPQHF,TGTGCCAGCTGCGGTACAGGGGTCGGGTCTCAGCCCCAGCATTTT
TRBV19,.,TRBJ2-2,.,CASSILPRGELFF,TGTGCCAGTAGTATTCTCCCTCGGGGGGAGCTGTTTTTT
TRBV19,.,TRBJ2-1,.,CASSTPGGSYNEQFF,TGTGCCAGTAGTACCCCCGGGGGCTCCTACAATGAGCAGTTCTTC
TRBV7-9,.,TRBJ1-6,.,CASRRENSPLHF,TGTGCCAGCCGTAGGGAGAATTCACCCCTCCACTTT
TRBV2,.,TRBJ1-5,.,CASSVLDTLARNQPQHF,TGTGCCAGCAGTGTTCTCGACACCCTCGCTCGCAATCAGCCCCAGCATTTT
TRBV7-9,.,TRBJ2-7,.,CASSLGGDTSYEQYF,TGTGCCAGCAGCTTAGGAGGGGACACATCCTACGAGCAGTACTTC
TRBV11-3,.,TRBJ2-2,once,CASTSAPRNGELFF,TGTGCCAGCACCTCCGCCCCAAGGAACGGGGAGCTGTTTTTT
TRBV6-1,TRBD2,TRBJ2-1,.,CASSEYPGGRYNEQFF,TGTGCCAGCAGTGAATACCCGGGGGGGAGATACAATGAGCAGTTCTTC
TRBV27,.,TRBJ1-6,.,CASSLIRGNSPLHF,TGTGCCAGCAGTTTGATCAGGGGAAATTCACCCCTCCACTTT
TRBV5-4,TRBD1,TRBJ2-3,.,CASSLGGQSTDTQYF,TGTGCCAGCAGCTTGGGGGGACAGAGCACAGATACGCAGTATTTT
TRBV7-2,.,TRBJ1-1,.,CASSLAGLWTEAFF,TGTGCCAGCAGCTTGGCCGGCTTGTGGACTGAAGCTTTCTTT
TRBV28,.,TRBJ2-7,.,CASSWDNSYEQYF,TGTGCCAGCAGTTGGGACAACTCCTACGAGCAGTACTTC
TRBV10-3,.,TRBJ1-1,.,CAISGGLMNTEAFF,TGTGCCATCAGTGGGGGCCTCATGAACACTGAAGCTTTCTTT
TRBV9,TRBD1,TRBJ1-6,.,CASSPLPGQGEVSLHF,TGTGCCAGCAGCCCCCTCCCCGGACAGGGGGAGGTTTCCCTCCACTTT
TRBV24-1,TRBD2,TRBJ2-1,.,CATSDTLAEGYNEQFF,TGTGCCACCAGTGACACTCTAGCGGAGGGGTACAATGAGCAGTTCTTC
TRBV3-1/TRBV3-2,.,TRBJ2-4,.,CASSQRDGKNIQYF,TGTGCCAGCAGCCAGCGGGACGGCAAAAACATTCAGTACTTC
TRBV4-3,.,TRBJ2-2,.,CASSQDWRGRRNTGELFF,TGCGCCAGCAGCCAAGATTGGAGGGGCCGGAGAAACACCGGGGAGCTGTTTTTT
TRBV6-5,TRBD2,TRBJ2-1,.,CASSYEGGRTGEQFF,TGTGCCAGCAGTTACGAGGGCGGGAGAACAGGCGAGCAGTTCTTC
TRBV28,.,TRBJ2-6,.,CASSYRGGTGANVLTF,TGTGCCAGCAGTTATCGGGGTGGAACTGGGGCCAACGTCCTGACTTTC
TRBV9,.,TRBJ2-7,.,CASSVGAAVYEQYF,TGTGCCAGCAGCGTAGGAGCCGCCGTCTACGAGCAGTACTTC
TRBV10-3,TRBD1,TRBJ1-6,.,CASLQGTSNSPLHF,TGTGCCAGCCTACAGGGGACCAGCAATTCACCCCTCCACTTT
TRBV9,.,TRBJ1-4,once,CASSVSGATNEKLFF,TGTGCCAGCAGCGTGTCCGGTGCAACTAATGAAAAACTGTTTTTT
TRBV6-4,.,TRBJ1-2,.,CASSGRYRDRRDYGYTF,TGTGCCAGCAGTGGCCGCTACCGGGACCGAAGGGACTATGGCTACACCTTC
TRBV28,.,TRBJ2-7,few,CASSPTASYEQYF,TGTGCCAGCAGCCCTACCGCCTCCTACGAGCAGTACTTC
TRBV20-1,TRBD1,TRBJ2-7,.,CSATEPGQTSYEQYF,TGCAGTGCTACTGAACCGGGACAGACCTCCTACGAGCAGTACTTC
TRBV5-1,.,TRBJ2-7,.,CASSHGTNSYEQYF,TGCGCCAGTTCCCACGGCACCAATTCCTACGAGCAGTACTTC
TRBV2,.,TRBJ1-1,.,CASILGRTNTEAFF,TGTGCCAGCATTCTCGGACGGACGAACACTGAAGCTTTCTTT
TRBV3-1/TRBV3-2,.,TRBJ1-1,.,CASSPRSLRDTEAFF,TGTGCCAGCAGCCCCCGTTCCCTGAGGGACACTGAAGCTTTCTTT
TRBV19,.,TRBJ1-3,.,CASRLTSGNTIYF,TGTGCCAGTAGACTAACTTCTGGAAACACCATATATTTT
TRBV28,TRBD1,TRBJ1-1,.,CASSAWTGVMNTEAFF,TGTGCCAGCAGTGCCTGGACAGGGGTTATGAACACTGAAGCTTTCTTT
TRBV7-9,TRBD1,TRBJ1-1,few,CASRLVGRTGDTEAFF,TGTGCCAGCAGGTTAGTTGGGAGGACAGGGGACACTGAAGCTTTCTTT
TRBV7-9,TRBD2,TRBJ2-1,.,CASSPRGSSYNEQFF,TGTGCCAGCAGCCCGCGGGGGAGCTCCTACAATGAGCAGTTCTTC
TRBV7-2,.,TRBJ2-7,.,CASSLPPGPGDEQYF,TGTGCCAGCAGCTTACCCCCGGGACCTGGGGACGAGCAGTACTTC
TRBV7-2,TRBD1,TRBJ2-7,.,CASSLSSQGAYEQYF,TGTGCCAGCAGCTTAAGTTCCCAGGGGGCCTACGAGCAGTACTTC